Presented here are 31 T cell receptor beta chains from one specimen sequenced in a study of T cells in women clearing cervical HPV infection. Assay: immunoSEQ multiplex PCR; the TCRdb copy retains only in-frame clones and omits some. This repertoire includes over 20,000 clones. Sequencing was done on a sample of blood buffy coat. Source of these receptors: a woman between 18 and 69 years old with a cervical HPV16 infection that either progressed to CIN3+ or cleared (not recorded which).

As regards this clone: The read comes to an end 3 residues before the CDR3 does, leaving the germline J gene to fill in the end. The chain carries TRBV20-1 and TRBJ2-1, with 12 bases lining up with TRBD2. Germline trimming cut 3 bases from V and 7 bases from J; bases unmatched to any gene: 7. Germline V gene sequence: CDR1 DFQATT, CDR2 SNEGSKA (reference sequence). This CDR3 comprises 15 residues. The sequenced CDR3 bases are TGCAGTGCTAGGGCTAGCGGGAGGGCCGGGAATGAG. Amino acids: CSARASGRAGNE. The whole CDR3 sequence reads CSARASGRAGNEQFF.

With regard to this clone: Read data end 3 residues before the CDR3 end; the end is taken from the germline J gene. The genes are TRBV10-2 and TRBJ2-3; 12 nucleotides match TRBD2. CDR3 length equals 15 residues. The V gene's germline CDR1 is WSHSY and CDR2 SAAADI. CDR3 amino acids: CASSDPGLAGFAQYF. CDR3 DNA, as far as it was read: TGCGCCAGCAGCGACCCGGGACTAGCGGGTTTCGCG.

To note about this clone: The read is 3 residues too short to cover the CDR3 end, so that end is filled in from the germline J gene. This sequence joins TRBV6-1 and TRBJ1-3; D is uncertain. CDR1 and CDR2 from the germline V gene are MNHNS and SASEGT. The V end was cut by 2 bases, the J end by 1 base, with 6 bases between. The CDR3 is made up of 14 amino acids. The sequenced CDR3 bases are TGTGCCAGCAGTGAACCAGGATCTGGAAACACC. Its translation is CASSEPGSGNT. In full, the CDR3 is CASSEPGSGNTIYF.

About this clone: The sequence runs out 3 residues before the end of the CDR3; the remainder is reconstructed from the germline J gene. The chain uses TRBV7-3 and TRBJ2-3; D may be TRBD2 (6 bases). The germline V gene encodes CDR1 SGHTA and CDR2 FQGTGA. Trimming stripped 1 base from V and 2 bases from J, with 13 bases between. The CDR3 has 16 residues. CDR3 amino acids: CASSLRVGGDTDTQYF. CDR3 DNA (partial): TGTGCCAGCAGCTTAAGGGTGGGCGGGGACACAGATACG.

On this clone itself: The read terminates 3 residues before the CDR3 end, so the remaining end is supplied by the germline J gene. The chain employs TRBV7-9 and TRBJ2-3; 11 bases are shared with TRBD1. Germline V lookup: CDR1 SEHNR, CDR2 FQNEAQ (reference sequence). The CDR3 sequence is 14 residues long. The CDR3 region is CASSLGTGGDTQYF. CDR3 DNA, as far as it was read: TGTGCCAGCAGCTTAGGGACAGGGGGCGACACG.

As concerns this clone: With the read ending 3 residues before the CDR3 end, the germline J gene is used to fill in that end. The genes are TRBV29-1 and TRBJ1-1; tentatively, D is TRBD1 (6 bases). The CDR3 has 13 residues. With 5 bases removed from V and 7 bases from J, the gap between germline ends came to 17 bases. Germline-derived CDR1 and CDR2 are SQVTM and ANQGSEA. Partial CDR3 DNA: TGCAGCGTTAAGGAGACAGGAGCCGATGAA. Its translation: CSVKETGADE. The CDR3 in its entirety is CSVKETGADEAFF.

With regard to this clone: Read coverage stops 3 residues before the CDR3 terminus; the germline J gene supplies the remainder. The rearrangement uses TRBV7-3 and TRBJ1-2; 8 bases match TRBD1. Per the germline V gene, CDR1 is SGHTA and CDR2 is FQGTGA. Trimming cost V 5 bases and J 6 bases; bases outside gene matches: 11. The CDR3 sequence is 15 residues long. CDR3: CASSGSGRGHDGYTF. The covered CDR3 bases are TGTGCCAGCAGCGGAAGCGGCAGGGGGCACGATGGC. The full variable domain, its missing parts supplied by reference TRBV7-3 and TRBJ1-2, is GAGVSQTPSNKVTEKGKYVELRCDPISGHTALYWYRQSLGQGPEFLIYFQGTGAADDSGLPNDRFFAVRPEGSVSTLKIQRTERGDSAVYLCASSGSGRGHDGYTFGSGTRLTVV.

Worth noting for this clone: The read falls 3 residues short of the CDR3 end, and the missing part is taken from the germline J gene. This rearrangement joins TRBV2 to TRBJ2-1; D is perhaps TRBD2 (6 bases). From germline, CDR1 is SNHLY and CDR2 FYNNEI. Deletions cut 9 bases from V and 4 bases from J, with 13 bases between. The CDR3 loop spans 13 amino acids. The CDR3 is CASRLDLYNEQFF. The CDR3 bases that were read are TGTGCCAGTAGACTAGACCTTTACAATGAG.

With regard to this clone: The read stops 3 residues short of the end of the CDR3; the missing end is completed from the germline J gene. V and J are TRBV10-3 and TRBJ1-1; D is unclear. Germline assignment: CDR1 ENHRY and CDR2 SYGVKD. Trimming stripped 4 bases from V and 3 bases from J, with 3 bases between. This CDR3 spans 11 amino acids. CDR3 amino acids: CAISADTEAFF. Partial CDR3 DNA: TGTGCCATCAGTGCGGACACTGAA.

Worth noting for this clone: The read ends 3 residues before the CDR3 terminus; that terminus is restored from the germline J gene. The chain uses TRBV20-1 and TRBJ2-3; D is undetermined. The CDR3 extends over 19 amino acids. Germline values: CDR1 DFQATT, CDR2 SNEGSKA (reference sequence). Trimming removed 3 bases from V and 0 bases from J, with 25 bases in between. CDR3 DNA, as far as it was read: TGCAGTGCTAGGTTTTCACACGGGTTCTTATCTGATAGCACAGATACG. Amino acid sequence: CSARFSHGFLSDSTDT. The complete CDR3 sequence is CSARFSHGFLSDSTDTQYF.

CDR3 bases read: TGTGCCAGCGGGACAGGAACGAACACCGGGGAG. As protein: CASGTGTNTGE. The CDR3 as a whole reads CASGTGTNTGELFF. The rearrangement uses TRBV2 and TRBJ2-2; TRBD1 matches at 8 bases. Read sequence stops 3 residues before the CDR3 end, and the germline J gene provides the missing end. V gave up 8 bases and J gave up 0 bases; unmatched junction bases: 2. From germline, CDR1 is SNHLY and CDR2 FYNNEI. The CDR3 covers 14 residues.

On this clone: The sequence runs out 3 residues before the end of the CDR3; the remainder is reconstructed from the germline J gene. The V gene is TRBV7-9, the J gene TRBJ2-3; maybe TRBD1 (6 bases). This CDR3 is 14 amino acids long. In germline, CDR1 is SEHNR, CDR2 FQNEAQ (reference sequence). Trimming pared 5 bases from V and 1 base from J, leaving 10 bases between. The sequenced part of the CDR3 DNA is TGTGCCAGCAGCCACTCAGGGGGCACAGATACG. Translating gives CASSHSGGTDT. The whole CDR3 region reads CASSHSGGTDTQYF.

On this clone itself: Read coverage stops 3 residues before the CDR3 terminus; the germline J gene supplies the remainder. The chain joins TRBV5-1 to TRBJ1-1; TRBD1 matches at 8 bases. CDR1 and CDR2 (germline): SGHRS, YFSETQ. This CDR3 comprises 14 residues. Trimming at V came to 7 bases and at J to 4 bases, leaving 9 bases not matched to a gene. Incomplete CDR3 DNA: TGCGCCAGCTTGGGGCAGGGGGCGAGCACTGAA. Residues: CASLGQGASTE. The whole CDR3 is CASLGQGASTEAFF. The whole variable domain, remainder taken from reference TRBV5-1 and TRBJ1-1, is KAGVTQTPRYLIKTRGQQVTLSCSPISGHRSVSWYQQTPGQGLQFLFEYFSETQRNKGNFPGRFSGRQFSNSRSEMNVSTLELGDSALYLCASLGQGASTEAFFGQGTRLTVV.

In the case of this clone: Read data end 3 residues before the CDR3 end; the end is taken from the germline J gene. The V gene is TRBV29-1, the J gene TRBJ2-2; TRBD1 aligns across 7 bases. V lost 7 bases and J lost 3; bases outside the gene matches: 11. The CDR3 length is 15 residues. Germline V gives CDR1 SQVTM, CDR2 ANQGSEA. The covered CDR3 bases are TGCAGCGCCACGGTGGGGACAGCGGACACCGGGGAG. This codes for CSATVGTADTGE. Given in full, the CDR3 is CSATVGTADTGELFF.

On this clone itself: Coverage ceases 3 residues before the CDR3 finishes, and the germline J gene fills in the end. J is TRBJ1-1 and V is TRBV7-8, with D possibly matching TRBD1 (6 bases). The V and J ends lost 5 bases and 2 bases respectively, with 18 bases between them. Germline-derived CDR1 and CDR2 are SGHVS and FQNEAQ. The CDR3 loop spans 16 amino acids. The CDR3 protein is CASSRSGQTGNTEAFF. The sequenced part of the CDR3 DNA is TGTGCCAGCAGCAGATCCGGCCAGACAGGCAACACTGAA.

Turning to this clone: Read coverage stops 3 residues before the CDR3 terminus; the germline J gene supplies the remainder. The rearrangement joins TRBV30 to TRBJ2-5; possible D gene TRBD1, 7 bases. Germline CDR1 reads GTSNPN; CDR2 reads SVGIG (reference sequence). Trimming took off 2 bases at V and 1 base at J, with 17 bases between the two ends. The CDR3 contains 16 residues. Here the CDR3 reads CAWSHYPRGAQETQYF. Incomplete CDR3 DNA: TGTGCCTGGAGTCACTACCCCAGGGGGGCCCAAGAGACC. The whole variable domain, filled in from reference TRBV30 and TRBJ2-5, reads SQTIHQWPATLVQPVGSPLSLECTVEGTSNPNLYWYRQAAGRGLQLLFYSVGIGQISSEVPQNLSASRPQDRQFILSSKKLLLSDSGFYLCAWSHYPRGAQETQYFGPGTRLLVL.

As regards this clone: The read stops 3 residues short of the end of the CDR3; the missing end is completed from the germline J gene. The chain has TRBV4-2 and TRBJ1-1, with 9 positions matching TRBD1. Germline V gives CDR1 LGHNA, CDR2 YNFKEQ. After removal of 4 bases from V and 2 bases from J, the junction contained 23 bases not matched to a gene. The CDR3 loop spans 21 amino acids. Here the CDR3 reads CASSLDLTGGQSPGENTEAFF. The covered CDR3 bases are TGTGCCAGCAGCCTCGACCTAACAGGGGGCCAGTCTCCCGGGGAAAACACTGAA.

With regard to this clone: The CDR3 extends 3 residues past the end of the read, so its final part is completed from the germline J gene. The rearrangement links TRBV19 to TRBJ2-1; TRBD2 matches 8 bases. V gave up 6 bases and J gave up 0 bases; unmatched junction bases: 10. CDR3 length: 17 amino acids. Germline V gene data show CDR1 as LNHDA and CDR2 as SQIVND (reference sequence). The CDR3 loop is CASSHPESGSSYNEQFF. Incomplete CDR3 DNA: TGTGCCAGTAGCCACCCTGAGAGCGGGAGCTCCTACAATGAG.

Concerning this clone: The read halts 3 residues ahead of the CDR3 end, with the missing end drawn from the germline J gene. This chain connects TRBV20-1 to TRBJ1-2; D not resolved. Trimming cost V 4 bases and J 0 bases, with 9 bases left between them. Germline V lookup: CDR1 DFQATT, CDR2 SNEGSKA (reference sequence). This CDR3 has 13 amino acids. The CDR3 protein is CSATLTTNYGYTF. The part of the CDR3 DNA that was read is TGCAGTGCTACCTTGACAACTAACTATGGC.

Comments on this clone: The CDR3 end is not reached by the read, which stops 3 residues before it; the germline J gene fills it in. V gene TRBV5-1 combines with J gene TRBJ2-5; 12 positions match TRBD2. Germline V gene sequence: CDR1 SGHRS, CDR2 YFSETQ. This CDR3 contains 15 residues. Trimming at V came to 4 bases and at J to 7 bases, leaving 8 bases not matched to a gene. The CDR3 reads CASSTASGGAGTQYF. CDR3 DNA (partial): TGCGCCAGCAGCACCGCTAGCGGGGGGGCCGGGACC.

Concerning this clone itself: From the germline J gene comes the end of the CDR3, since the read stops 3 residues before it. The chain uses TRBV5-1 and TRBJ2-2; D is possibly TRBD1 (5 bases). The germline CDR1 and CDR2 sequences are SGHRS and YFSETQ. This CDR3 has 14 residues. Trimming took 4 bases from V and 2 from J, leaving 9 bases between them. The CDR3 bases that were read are TGCGCCAGCAGCGGGGCGGCAAACACCGGGGAG. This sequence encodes CASSGAANTGE. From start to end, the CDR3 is CASSGAANTGELFF.

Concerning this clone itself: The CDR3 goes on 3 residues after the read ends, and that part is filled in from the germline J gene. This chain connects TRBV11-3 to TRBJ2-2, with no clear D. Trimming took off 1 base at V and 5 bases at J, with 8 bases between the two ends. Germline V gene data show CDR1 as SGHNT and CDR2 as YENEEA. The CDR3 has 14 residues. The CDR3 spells CASSLGAMTGELFF. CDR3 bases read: TGTGCCAGCAGCTTAGGGGCCATGACCGGGGAG.

This CDR3 reads CASSFGQNSGELFF. The part of the CDR3 DNA that was read is TGCGCCAGCAGCTTTGGACAGAATTCCGGGGAG. The V gene is TRBV5-1, the J gene TRBJ2-2; tentatively, D is TRBD1 (6 bases). Read sequence stops 3 residues before the CDR3 end, and the germline J gene provides the missing end. This CDR3 has 14 residues. The ends were cut back, 2 bases at V and 6 bases at J, with 11 bases in the middle. In germline, CDR1 is SGHRS, CDR2 YFSETQ.

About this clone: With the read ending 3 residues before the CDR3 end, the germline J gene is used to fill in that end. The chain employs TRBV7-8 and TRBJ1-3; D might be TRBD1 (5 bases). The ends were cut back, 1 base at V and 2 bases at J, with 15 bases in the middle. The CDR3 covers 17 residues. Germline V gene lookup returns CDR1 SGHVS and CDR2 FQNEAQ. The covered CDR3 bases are TGTGCCAGCAGCTTAGGGGGTATAAGGGGTGCTGGAAACACC. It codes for CASSLGGIRGAGNT. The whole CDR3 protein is CASSLGGIRGAGNTIYF.

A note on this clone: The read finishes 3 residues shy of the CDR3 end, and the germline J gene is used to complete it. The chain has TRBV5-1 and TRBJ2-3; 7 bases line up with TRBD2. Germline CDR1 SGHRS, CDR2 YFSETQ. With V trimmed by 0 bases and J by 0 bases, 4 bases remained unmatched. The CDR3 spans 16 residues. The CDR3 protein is CASSLVSGTSTDTQYF. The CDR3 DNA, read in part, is TGCGCCAGCAGCTTGGTCAGCGGGACTAGCACAGATACG.

Here the CDR3 reads CASSIGIRGTPYGYTF. The DNA read from the CDR3 is TGTGCCAGTAGTATTGGTATAAGGGGCACCCCCTATGGC. V usage is TRBV19 and J usage is TRBJ1-2, with D possibly being TRBD1 (5 bases). The read terminates 3 residues before the CDR3 end, so the remaining end is supplied by the germline J gene. V lost 3 bases, J lost 4 bases, and 18 bases lay in between. The CDR3 covers 16 residues. In germline, CDR1 is LNHDA, CDR2 SQIVND (reference sequence).

The sequenced CDR3 bases are TGTGCCAGCAGCTTGGTACAGGATTCACCC. It codes for CASSLVQDSP. In full, the CDR3 reads CASSLVQDSPLHF. The chain couples TRBV7-8 to TRBJ1-6, with D perhaps matching TRBD1 (5 bases). With the read ending 3 residues before the CDR3 end, the germline J gene is used to fill in that end. Trimming shortened V by 3 bases and J by 8 bases, and 8 bases separated the two germline ends. The V gene's germline CDR1 is SGHVS and CDR2 FQNEAQ. This CDR3 region has 13 residues.

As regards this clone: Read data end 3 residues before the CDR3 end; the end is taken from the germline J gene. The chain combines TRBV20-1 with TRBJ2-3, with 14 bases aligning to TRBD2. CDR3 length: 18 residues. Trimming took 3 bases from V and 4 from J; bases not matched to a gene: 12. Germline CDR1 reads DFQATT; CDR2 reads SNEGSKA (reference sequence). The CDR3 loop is CSASPGGLAGGVADTQYF. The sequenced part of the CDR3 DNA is TGCAGTGCTAGTCCGGGTGGACTAGCGGGGGGTGTTGCAGATACG.

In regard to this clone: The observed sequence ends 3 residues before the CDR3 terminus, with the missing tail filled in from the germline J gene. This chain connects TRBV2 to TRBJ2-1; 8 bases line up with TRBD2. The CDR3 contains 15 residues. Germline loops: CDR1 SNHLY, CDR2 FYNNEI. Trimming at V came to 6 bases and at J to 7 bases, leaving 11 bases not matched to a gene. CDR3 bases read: TGTGCCAGCAGCCCCGGGACTAGTCAAATAAATGAG. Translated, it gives CASSPGTSQINE. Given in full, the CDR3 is CASSPGTSQINEQFF.

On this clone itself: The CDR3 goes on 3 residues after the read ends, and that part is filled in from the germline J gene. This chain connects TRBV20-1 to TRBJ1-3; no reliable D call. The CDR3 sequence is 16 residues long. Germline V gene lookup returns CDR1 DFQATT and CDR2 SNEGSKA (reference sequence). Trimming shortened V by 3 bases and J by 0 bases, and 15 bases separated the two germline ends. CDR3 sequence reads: CSASDILNPSGNTIYF. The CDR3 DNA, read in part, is TGCAGTGCTAGCGACATCCTAAACCCCTCTGGAAACACC.

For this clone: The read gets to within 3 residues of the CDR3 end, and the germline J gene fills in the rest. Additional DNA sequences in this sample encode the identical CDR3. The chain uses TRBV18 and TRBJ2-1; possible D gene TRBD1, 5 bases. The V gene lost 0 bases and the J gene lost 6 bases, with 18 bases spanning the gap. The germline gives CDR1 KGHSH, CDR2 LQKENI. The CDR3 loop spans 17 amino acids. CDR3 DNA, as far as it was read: TGTGCCAGCTCACCACCTGTCATCAGGGTGACAAGCAATGAG. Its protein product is CASSPPVIRVTSNE. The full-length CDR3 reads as CASSPPVIRVTSNEQFF.